One sample yielded the 29 T cell receptor beta chains listed below, sequenced in a study of shared clonotypes between healthy human individuals. Produced via immunoSEQ multiplex PCR; TCRdb's table is partial and in-frame only. The sample lists under 2,500,000 clones, approximately 95% occurring once. Sequenced sample: naive CD4+ T cells sorted from blood. Subset specified: CD45RA+ positively selected. These receptor sequences come from a man younger than 35 in good health.

The chain employs TRBV6-5 and TRBJ2-1, with D uncertain. The CDR3 contains 14 residues. CDR1 and CDR2 from the germline V gene are MNHEY and SVGAGI. The V end lost 6 bases, the J end lost 7 bases, and 16 bases lay between the germline ends. The CDR3 sequence is CASSSILGPNEQFF. The CDR3, as DNA: TGTGCCAGCAGCTCCATACTTGGTCCTAATGAGCAGTTCTTC.

On this clone: Other DNA sequences from this sample encode an identical CDR3 as well. The chain employs TRBV2 and TRBJ2-6, with D perhaps matching TRBD1 (5 bases). V was cut by 6 bases and J by 1 base, with 7 bases left in between. The CDR3 extends over 14 amino acids. Germline V gene sequence: CDR1 SNHLY, CDR2 FYNNEI. DNA for the CDR3: TGTGCCAGCAGATCAGGGTCTGGGGCCAACGTCCTGACTTTC. It yields the protein CASRSGSGANVLTF.

This clone was observed a handful of times. The same CDR3 arises from other DNA sequences in this sample as well. J is TRBJ1-1 and V is TRBV18, with TRBD1 matching 8 bases. The CDR3 spans 14 residues. Germline CDR1 reads KGHSH; CDR2 reads LQKENI. V dropped 4 bases and J dropped 1; count of bases not matched to a gene: 2. CDR3 DNA: TGTGCCAGCTCACTCGGACAGGGGAACACTGAAGCTTTCTTT. Protein product: CASSLGQGNTEAFF.

The chain combines TRBV10-3 with TRBJ2-5, with 10 bases that match TRBD2. There are 16 residues in the CDR3. Germline assignment: CDR1 ENHRY and CDR2 SYGVKD. V was clipped by 0 bases and J by 5 bases; unmatched bases: 6. In DNA, the CDR3 is TGTGCCATCAGTGAGTCGTGGCTAGCGGGAGATGAGACCCAGTACTTC. Translated: CAISESWLAGDETQYF.

V and J are TRBV29-1 and TRBJ2-7, with 8 bases that match TRBD1. Germline trimming cut 4 bases from V and 3 bases from J; bases unmatched to any gene: 2. This CDR3 spans 12 amino acids. Germline V gene sequence: CDR1 SQVTM, CDR2 ANQGSEA. CDR3 in amino acids: CSVGTGIYEQYF. CDR3 nucleotide sequence: TGCAGCGTTGGGACAGGGATCTACGAGCAGTACTTC.

The rearrangement joins TRBV5-6 to TRBJ1-6, with D uncertain. In germline, CDR1 is SGHDT, CDR2 YYEEEE. The CDR3 is 14 residues long. V was pared by 2 bases and J by 4 bases, with 7 bases between. As DNA, the CDR3 is TGTGCCAGCAGCTTAGACACTTATAATTCACCCCTCCACTTT. It yields the protein CASSLDTYNSPLHF.

V gene TRBV7-2 combines with J gene TRBJ1-1; 7 nucleotides line up with TRBD1. The CDR3 loop spans 14 amino acids. Germline assignment: CDR1 SGHTA and CDR2 FQGNSA. V lost 5 bases and J lost 0; bases outside the gene matches: 3. CDR3 residues: CASSQGQMNTEAFF. In nucleotides, the CDR3 is TGTGCCAGCAGCCAGGGACAGATGAACACTGAAGCTTTCTTT.

The rearrangement joins TRBV21-1 to TRBJ2-7; TRBD2 was called by the table and not checked on the DNA. TRBV21-1 is designated a pseudogene. The CDR3 sequence is 20 residues long. CDR3 in DNA: TGTGCCAGCAGTCACACAGGTTTAGTTACTAGCGGGAGCCGGAGATACGAGCAGTACTTC. Residues: CASSHTGLVTSGSRRYEQYF.

This clone has only one observation. The chain couples TRBV18 to TRBJ1-2; D not resolved. The CDR3 is 14 amino acids. V was shortened by 2 bases and J by 4 bases, with 11 bases between the two germline ends. Germline CDR1 KGHSH, CDR2 LQKENI. The CDR3: CASSPEGKGYGYTF. CDR3 nucleotide sequence: TGTGCCAGCTCACCAGAGGGAAAGGGCTATGGCTACACCTTC.

The rearrangement links TRBV5-5 to TRBJ1-6; D not certain. The germline V and J ends were trimmed by 2 bases and 7 bases, with 13 bases remaining between them. The CDR3 covers 15 residues. Germline V gene data show CDR1 as SGHKS and CDR2 as YYEKEE (reference sequence). CDR3 coding DNA: TGTGCCAGCAGCTTTTCTGGGTCCCTCAATTCACCCCTCCACTTT. Translation gives CASSFSGSLNSPLHF.

This clone is a singleton in its sample. CDR3 loop: CASSSQGRYRYTF. The CDR3 nucleotides are TGTGCCAGCAGTAGTCAGGGGAGGTATCGCTACACCTTC. The chain recombines TRBV28 with TRBJ1-2, with a tentative D call TRBD1 (6 bases). The CDR3 has 13 residues. The germline gives CDR1 MDHEN, CDR2 SYDVKM. Between the trimmed V and J ends, which lost 5 bases and 9 bases, there was a span of 16 bases.

The chain is built from TRBV4-2 and TRBJ1-3; TRBD1 agrees at 7 bases. The CDR3 has 15 amino acids. The V and J ends lost 5 bases and 0 bases, in that order; junction bases with no gene match: 4. Germline lookup yields CDR1 LGHNA and CDR2 YNFKEQ. As DNA, the CDR3 is TGTGCCAGCAGCACCCGGGACAGCTCTGGAAACACCATATATTTT. Amino acid sequence: CASSTRDSSGNTIYF.

This rearrangement joins TRBV6-6 to TRBJ2-7; 9 bases fit TRBD1. The end of the DNA aligns better with TRBJ2-5, so the J call may be wrong. CDR1 MNHNY and CDR2 SVGAGI come from the germline V gene (reference sequence). The CDR3 is made up of 12 amino acids. Here the CDR3 reads CASTPGQGTQYF. CDR3 bases: TGTGCCAGCACTCCGGGACAGGGGACCCAGTACTTC.

The V call is TRBV6-1, the J call TRBJ1-1; 7 nucleotides agree with TRBD1. The CDR3 is 13 residues long. Germline CDR1 reads MNHNS; CDR2 reads SASEGT. V lost 6 bases and J lost 9; bases outside the gene matches: 10. The DNA of the CDR3 is TGTGCCAGCAGGAACACAGGGGAGAGGAAAGCTTTCTTT. Protein product: CASRNTGERKAFF.

CDR3 region: CASKKGGRGYTDTQYF. The CDR3 nucleotides read TGTGCCAGCAAAAAGGGGGGCAGAGGATACACAGATACGCAGTATTTT. The chain uses TRBV5-6 and TRBJ2-3; D tentatively reads TRBD1 or TRBD2 (6 bases each). V gave up 6 bases and J gave up 2 bases, with 19 bases separating them. CDR1 SGHDT and CDR2 YYEEEE come from the germline V gene. The CDR3 covers 16 residues.

J is TRBJ2-2 and V is TRBV5-6; D unresolved. Germline loops: CDR1 SGHDT, CDR2 YYEEEE. This CDR3 is built from 14 residues. V dropped 3 bases and J dropped 2 bases, with 8 bases sitting between them. The CDR3 nucleotides are TGTGCCAGCAGCTGGGCCGTAAACACCGGGGAGCTGTTTTTT. Protein sequence: CASSWAVNTGELFF.

The rearrangement joins TRBV9 to TRBJ2-7; a weak D match, TRBD1 (5 bases). V was cut by 0 bases and J by 5 bases, with 12 bases left in between. Per the germline V gene, CDR1 is SGDLS and CDR2 is YYNGEE. The CDR3 extends over 14 amino acids. CDR3 DNA: TGTGCCAGCAGCGTAGGGTGGCAGGGAAACGAGCAGTACTTC. Translation: CASSVGWQGNEQYF.

This chain links TRBV19 with TRBJ2-7, with TRBD2 matching over 9 bases. From germline, CDR1 is LNHDA and CDR2 SQIVND (reference sequence). V lost 10 bases, J lost 7 bases, and 8 bases stayed unmatched. The CDR3 has 12 residues. In DNA form, the CDR3 reads TGTGCCACCGAGGGACTAGCTGGGGAGCAGTACTTC. Its protein is CATEGLAGEQYF.

This clone is a singleton in its sample. The chain employs TRBV6-5 and TRBJ1-2; the match to TRBD1 covers 7 bases. The germline CDR1 and CDR2 sequences are MNHEY and SVGAGI. The V and J ends lost 2 bases and 7 bases, in that order; junction bases with no gene match: 4. This CDR3 has 13 residues. In DNA form, the CDR3 reads TGTGCCAGCAGTTACAGGGGGCGAAGTGGCTACACCTTC. This encodes CASSYRGRSGYTF.

The chain uses TRBV2 and TRBJ1-3, with a possible D match to TRBD1 (6 bases). The CDR3 spans 12 residues. V was pared by 5 bases and J by 12 bases, with 14 bases between. Looked up from germline, CDR1 is SNHLY and CDR2 is FYNNEI. In nucleotides, the CDR3 is TGTGCCAGCAGTACAGGGTTAGGTGGCATATATTTT. Translating gives CASSTGLGGIYF.

This sequence joins TRBV11-2 and TRBJ2-3, with D possibly matching TRBD1 (5 bases). Germline assignment: CDR1 SGHAT and CDR2 FQNNGV. The CDR3 has 16 residues. The germline V and J ends were trimmed by 7 bases and 0 bases, with 17 bases remaining between them. CDR3 in amino acids: CASTPGQGRSTDTQYF. CDR3 DNA sequence: TGTGCCAGCACCCCTGGCCAGGGAAGGAGCACAGATACGCAGTATTTT.

The chain couples TRBV19 to TRBJ1-5, with D tentatively TRBD1 (6 bases). Germline CDR1 LNHDA, CDR2 SQIVND (reference sequence). This CDR3 region has 16 residues. The V and J ends lost 5 bases and 4 bases respectively, with 18 bases between them. The CDR3 loop reads CASSVGQTIANQPQHF. Here the CDR3 DNA reads TGTGCCAGTAGTGTTGGACAGACAATAGCAAATCAGCCCCAGCATTTT.

The CDR3 protein is CSAWPGEQYF. CDR3 DNA: TGCAGTGCTTGGCCGGGGGAGCAGTACTTC. V and J are TRBV20-1 and TRBJ2-7; maybe TRBD2 (5 bases). Trimming removed 5 bases at V and 7 bases at J, with 9 bases between. This CDR3 region has 10 residues. Germline V gene sequence: CDR1 DFQATT, CDR2 SNEGSKA (reference sequence).

The chain has TRBV6-6 and TRBJ1-5, with TRBD1 identical over 10 bases. CDR1 is MNHNY and CDR2 is SVGAGI in the germline V gene (reference sequence). After removal of 5 bases from V and 6 bases from J, the junction contained 4 bases not matched to a gene. The CDR3 consists of 14 residues. The CDR3 DNA reads TGTGCCAGCAGTGGGACAGGGGAACGTCAGCCCCAGCATTTT. It codes for CASSGTGERQPQHF.

The chain has TRBV2 and TRBJ2-2, with D perhaps TRBD2 (6 bases). Trimming left V 4 bases short and J 1 base short, with 13 bases between. Per the germline V gene, CDR1 is SNHLY and CDR2 is FYNNEI. The CDR3 consists of 16 residues. This CDR3 reads CASSGQGLGNTGELFF. The CDR3 bases are TGTGCCAGCAGTGGCCAGGGACTTGGGAACACCGGGGAGCTGTTTTTT.

The chain couples TRBV15 to TRBJ1-2; 9 bases agree with TRBD1. Germline CDR1 LNHNV, CDR2 YYDKDF (reference sequence). The ends lost 0 bases at V and 4 bases at J; junction bases unmatched: 9. This CDR3 is 17 amino acids long. The CDR3 bases are TGTGCCACCAGCAGAGATTCGGAACAGGGGGCGACCTATGGCTACACCTTC. Its protein product is CATSRDSEQGATYGYTF.

V and J are TRBV6-1 and TRBJ2-1; D is possibly TRBD1 (6 bases). V was shortened by 1 base and J by 2 bases, with 12 bases between the two germline ends. CDR1 MNHNS and CDR2 SASEGT come from the germline V gene. CDR3 length equals 16 residues. The CDR3 nucleotides are TGTGCCAGCAGTGAAGTGCAGGGGTTCACCTACAATGAGCAGTTCTTC. It specifies CASSEVQGFTYNEQFF.

The V and J genes are TRBV10-2 and TRBJ2-3; D gene ambiguous. The CDR3 is 13 residues long. In germline, CDR1 is WSHSY, CDR2 SAAADI. Trimming took 4 bases from V and 11 from J, leaving 16 bases between them. CDR3 bases: TGCGCCAGCAGTGCCGGCGGCCAGTCGGTGCAGTATTTT. This gives the protein CASSAGGQSVQYF.

The chain carries TRBV7-9 and TRBJ2-7; D remains unclear. CDR1 is SEHNR, CDR2 FQNEAQ, per germline (reference sequence). The CDR3 totals 13 residues. The V end was cut by 1 base, the J end by 6 bases, with 10 bases between. The CDR3 reads CASSLESGTEQYF. The CDR3 region has the DNA TGTGCCAGCAGCTTAGAGTCCGGAACCGAGCAGTACTTC.